This T cell receptor beta chain is from a study of T cell responses to AZD1222 COVID-19 vaccine. Regarding the study as a whole: Researchers took repertoire samples only after the peak T cell response had come. Clonal diversity was possibly underestimated; the donors were predominantly white British and more often female. In the spike-specific TCR repertoire, nearly half reportedly target unmutated variant regions. Vaccination with two AZD1222 doses was followed by a rise in Spike-specific TCR breadth and depth.

Remarks on this clone: Its target is not known.

Data came from immunoSEQ multiplex PCR; TCRdb stores just in-frame clones and leaves some out. Of tens of thousands of clones detected, around 80% appear once; the ten largest clones hold 40% to 55%. The length of the CDR3 is 13 residues. The germline V gene has CDR1 MDHEN and CDR2 SYDVKM. The V end lost 7 bases, the J end lost 8 bases, and 17 bases lay between the germline ends. Sequencing was performed on peripheral blood, taken 28 days after the second AZD1222 dose. V usage is TRBV28 and J usage is TRBJ1-2; the D gene is possibly TRBD1 (6 bases). The receptor's source is an adult who received the AZD1222 COVID-19 vaccine. The chain's CDR3 is CASTLWGLEGYTF. In DNA, the CDR3 is TGTGCCAGCACCCTATGGGGGCTGGAGGGCTACACCTTC.